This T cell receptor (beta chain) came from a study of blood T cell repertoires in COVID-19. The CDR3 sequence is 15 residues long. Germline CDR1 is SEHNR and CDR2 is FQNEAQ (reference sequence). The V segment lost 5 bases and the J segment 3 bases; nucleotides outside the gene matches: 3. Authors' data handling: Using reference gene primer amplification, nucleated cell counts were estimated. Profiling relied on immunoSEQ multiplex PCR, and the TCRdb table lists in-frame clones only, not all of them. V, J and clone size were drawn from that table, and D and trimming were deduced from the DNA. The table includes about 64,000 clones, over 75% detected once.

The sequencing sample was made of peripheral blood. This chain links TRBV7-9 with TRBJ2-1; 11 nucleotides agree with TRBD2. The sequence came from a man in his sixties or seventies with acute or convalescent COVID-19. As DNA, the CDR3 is TGTGCCAGCAGCCGAACTAGCGGGGGCTACAATGAGCAGTTCTTC. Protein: CASSRTSGGYNEQFF.